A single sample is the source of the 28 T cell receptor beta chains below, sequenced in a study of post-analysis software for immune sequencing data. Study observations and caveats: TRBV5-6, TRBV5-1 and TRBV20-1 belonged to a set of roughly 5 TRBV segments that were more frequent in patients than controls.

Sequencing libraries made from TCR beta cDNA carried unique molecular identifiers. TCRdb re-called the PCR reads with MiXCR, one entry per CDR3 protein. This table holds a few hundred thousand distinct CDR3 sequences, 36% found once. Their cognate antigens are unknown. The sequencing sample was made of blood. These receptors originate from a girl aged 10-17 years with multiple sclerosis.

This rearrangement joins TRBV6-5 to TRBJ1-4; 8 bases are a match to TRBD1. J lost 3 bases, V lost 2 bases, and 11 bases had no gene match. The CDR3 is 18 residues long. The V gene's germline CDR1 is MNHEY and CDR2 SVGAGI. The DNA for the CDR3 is TGTGCCAGCAGTTACCTTGGACAGGGAGTGAAGGCTAATGAAAAACTGTTTTTT. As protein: CASSYLGQGVKANEKLFF.

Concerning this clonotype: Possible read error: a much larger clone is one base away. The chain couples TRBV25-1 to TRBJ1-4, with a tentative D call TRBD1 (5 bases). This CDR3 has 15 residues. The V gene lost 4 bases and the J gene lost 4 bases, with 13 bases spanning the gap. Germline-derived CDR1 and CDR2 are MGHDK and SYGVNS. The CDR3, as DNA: TGTGCCAGCAGTGTACAGGATGCAAATAATGAAAAACTGTTTTTT. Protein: CASSVQDANNEKLFF.

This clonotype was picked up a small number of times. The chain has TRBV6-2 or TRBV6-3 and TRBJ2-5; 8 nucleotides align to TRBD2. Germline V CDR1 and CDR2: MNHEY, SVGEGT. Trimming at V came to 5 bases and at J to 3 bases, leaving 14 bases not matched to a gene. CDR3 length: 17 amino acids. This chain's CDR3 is CASSDIGGGILEETQYF. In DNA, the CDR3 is TGTGCCAGCAGTGATATCGGGGGGGGGATTTTGGAAGAGACCCAGTACTTC.

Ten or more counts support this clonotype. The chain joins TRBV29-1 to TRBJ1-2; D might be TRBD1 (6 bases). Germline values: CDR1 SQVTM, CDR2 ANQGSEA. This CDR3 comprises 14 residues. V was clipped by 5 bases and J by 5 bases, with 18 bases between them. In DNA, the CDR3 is TGCAGCGTTAAAGGGCAGGGGAGGACGTATGGCTACACCTTC. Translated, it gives CSVKGQGRTYGYTF.

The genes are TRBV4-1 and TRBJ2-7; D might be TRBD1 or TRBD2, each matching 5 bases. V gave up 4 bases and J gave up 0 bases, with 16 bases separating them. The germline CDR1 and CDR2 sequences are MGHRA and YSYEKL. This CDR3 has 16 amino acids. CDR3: CASSPKLGPTSYEQYF. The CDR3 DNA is TGCGCCAGCAGCCCCAAACTGGGACCAACCTCCTACGAGCAGTACTTC.

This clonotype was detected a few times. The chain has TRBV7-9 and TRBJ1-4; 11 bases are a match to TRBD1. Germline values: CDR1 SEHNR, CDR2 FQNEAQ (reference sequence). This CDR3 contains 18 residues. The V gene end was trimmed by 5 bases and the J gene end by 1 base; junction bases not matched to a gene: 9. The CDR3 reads CASSPGQGVFGTNEKLFF. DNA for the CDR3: TGTGCCAGCAGCCCGGGACAGGGGGTTTTCGGAACTAATGAAAAACTGTTTTTT. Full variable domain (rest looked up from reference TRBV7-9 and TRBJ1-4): DTGVSQNPRHKITKRGQNVTFRCDPISEHNRLYWYRQTLGQGPEFLTYFQNEAQLEKSRLLSDRFSAERPKGSFSTLEIQRTEQGDSAMYLCASSPGQGVFGTNEKLFFGSGTQLSVL.

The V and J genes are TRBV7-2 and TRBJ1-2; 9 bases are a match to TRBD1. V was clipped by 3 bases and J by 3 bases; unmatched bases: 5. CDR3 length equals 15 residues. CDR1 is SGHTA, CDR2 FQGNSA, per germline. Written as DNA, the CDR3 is TGTGCCAGCAGCTTGGGGACAGGGATAGACTATGGCTACACCTTC. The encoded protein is CASSLGTGIDYGYTF.

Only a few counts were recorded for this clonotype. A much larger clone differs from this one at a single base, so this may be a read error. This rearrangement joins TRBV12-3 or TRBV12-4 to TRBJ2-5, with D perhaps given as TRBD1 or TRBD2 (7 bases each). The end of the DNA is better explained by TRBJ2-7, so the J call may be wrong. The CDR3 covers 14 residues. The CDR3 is CASSLGQGGDEQYF. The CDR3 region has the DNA TGTGCCAGCAGTTTAGGCCAGGGGGGGGACGAGCAGTACTTC.

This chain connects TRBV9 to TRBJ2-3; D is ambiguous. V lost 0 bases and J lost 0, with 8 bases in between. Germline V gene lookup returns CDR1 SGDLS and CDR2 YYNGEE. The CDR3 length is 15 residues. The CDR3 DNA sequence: TGTGCCAGCAGCGTAGTGCCAGAAAGCACAGATACGCAGTATTTT. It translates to CASSVVPESTDTQYF. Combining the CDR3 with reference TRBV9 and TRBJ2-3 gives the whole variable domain DSGVTQTPKHLITATGQRVTLRCSPRSGDLSVYWYQQSLDQGLQFLIQYYNGEERAKGNILERFSAQQFPDLHSELNLSSLELGDSALYFCASSVVPESTDTQYFGPGTRLTVL.

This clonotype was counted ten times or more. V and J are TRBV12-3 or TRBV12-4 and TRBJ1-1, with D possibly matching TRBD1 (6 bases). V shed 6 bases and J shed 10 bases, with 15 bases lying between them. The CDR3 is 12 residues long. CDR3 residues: CASRDRNSGAFF. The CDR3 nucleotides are TGTGCCAGCAGAGACAGGAATTCGGGAGCTTTCTTT.

The CDR3 DNA reads TGCGCCAGCAGCCAAGACCAGAACCCCGGGACAAAAACCTACGAGCAGTACTTC. Protein product: CASSQDQNPGTKTYEQYF. J is TRBJ2-7 and V is TRBV4-1, with D tentatively TRBD1 (6 bases). The germline V gene encodes CDR1 MGHRA and CDR2 YSYEKL. This CDR3 region has 18 residues. Trimming shortened V by 0 bases and J by 2 bases, and 20 bases separated the two germline ends.

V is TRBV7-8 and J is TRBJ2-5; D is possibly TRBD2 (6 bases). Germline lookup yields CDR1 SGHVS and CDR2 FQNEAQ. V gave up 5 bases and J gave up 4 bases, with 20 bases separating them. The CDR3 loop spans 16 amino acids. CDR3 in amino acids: CASSPNQGMGGETQYF. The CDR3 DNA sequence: TGTGCCAGCAGCCCCAACCAGGGAATGGGAGGAGAGACCCAGTACTTC. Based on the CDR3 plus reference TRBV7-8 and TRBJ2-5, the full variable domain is GAGVSQSPRYKVAKRGQDVALRCDPISGHVSLFWYQQALGQGPEFLTYFQNEAQLDKSGLPSDRFFAERPEGSVSTLKIQRTQQEDSAVYLCASSPNQGMGGETQYFGPGTRLLVL.

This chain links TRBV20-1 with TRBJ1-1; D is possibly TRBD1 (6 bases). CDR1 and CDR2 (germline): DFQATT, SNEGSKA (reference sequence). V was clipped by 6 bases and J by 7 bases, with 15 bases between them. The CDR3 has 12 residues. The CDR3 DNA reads TGCAGTGCGCGTTACAGGGATGGTGAAGCTTTCTTT. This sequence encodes CSARYRDGEAFF.

CDR3 sequence reads: CASSWGQPQHF. In nucleotides, the CDR3 is TGTGCCAGCAGTTGGGGTCAGCCCCAGCATTTT. The chain employs TRBV28 and TRBJ1-5; D gene ambiguous. The germline V gene has CDR1 MDHEN and CDR2 SYDVKM. The CDR3 sequence is 11 residues long. Trimming cost V 4 bases and J 6 bases, with 4 bases left between them.

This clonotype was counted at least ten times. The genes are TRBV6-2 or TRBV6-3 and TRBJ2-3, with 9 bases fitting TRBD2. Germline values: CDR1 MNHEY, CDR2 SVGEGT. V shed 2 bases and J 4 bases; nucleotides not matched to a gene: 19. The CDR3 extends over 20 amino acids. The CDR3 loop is CASSYRGEHSLGLASDTQYF. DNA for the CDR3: TGTGCCAGCAGTTACCGAGGGGAACATTCGCTGGGACTAGCCTCAGATACGCAGTATTTT.

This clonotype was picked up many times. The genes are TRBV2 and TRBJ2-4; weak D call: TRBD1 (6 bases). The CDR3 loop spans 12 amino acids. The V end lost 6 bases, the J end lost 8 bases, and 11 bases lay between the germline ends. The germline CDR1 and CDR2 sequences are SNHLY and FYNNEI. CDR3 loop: CASSRQEHIQYF. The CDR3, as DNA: TGTGCCAGCAGCAGACAGGAGCACATTCAGTACTTC.

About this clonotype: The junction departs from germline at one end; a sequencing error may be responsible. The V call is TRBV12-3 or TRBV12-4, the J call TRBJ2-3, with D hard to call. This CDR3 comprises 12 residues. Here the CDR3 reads CAGSSGTDTQYF. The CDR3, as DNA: TGTGCCGGCAGTTCCGGGACAGATACGCAGTATTTT.

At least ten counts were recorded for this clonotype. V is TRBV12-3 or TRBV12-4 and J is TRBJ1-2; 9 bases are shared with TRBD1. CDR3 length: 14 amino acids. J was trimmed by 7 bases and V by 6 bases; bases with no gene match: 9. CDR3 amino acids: CASSLMGDRVGYTF. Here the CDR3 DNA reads TGTGCCAGCAGCTTGATGGGGGACAGGGTTGGCTACACCTTC.

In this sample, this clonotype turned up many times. Here the CDR3 DNA reads TGTGCCAGCAGCCCCTTCCCCACCGCTCCCACCTTC. This sequence encodes CASSPFPTAPTF. This chain uses TRBV14 with TRBJ1-2; D is ambiguous. This CDR3 has 12 residues. Germline lookup yields CDR1 SGHDN and CDR2 FVKESK. Trimming pared 4 bases from V and 13 bases from J, leaving 16 bases between.

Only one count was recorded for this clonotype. DNA of the CDR3: TGTGCCAGCAGCGGGGACCCGTCCACAGATACGCAGTATTTT. This codes for CASSGDPSTDTQYF. The chain employs TRBV5-4 and TRBJ2-3; D is possibly TRBD1 or TRBD2 (5 bases each). With 4 bases removed from V and 2 bases from J, the gap between germline ends came to 11 bases. The V gene's germline CDR1 is SGHNT and CDR2 YYREEE (reference sequence). This CDR3 is built from 14 residues.

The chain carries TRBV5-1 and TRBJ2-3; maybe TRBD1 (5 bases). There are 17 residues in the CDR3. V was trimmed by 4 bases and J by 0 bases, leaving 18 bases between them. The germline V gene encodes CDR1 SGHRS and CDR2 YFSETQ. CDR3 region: CASSLDFRGTSTDTQYF. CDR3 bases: TGCGCCAGCAGCCTGGATTTTAGGGGAACCAGCACAGATACGCAGTATTTT. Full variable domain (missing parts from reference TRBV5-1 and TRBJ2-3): KAGVTQTPRYLIKTRGQQVTLSCSPISGHRSVSWYQQTPGQGLQFLFEYFSETQRNKGNFPGRFSGRQFSNSRSEMNVSTLELGDSALYLCASSLDFRGTSTDTQYFGPGTRLTVL.

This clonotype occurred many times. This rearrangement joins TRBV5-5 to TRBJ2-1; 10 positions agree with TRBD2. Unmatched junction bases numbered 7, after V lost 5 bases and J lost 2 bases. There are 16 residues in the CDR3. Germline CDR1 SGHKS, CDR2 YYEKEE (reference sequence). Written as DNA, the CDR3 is TGTGCCAGCAGTCGCCCCCTAGCGGGAGCCTACAATGAGCAGTTCTTC. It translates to CASSRPLAGAYNEQFF.

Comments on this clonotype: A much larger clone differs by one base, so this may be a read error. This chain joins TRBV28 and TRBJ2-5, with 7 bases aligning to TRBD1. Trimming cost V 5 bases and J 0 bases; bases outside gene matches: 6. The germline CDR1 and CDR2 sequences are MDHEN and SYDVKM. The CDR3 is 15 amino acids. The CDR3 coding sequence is TGTGCCAGCAGTGTCGAGGGGGCGTACCAAGAGACCCAGTACTTC. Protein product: CASSVEGAYQETQYF.

CDR3: CASSPQTLSGDGYTF. The CDR3 bases are TGTGCCAGCTCACCACAAACACTGTCGGGGGATGGCTACACCTTC. The chain has TRBV18 and TRBJ1-2, with a tentative D call TRBD1 (5 bases). Germline V gene data show CDR1 as KGHSH and CDR2 as LQKENI. The CDR3 is 15 amino acids. Between the trimmed V and J ends, which lost 1 base and 6 bases, there was a span of 15 bases.

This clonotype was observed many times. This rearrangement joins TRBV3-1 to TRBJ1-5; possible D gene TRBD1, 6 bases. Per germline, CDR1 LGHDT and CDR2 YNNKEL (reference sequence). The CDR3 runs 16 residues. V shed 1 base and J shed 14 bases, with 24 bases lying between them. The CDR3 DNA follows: TGTGCCAGCAGCCAAGGGGGAGCAGGGGACCGGGGTAGGAAGCATTTT. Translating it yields CASSQGGAGDRGRKHF.

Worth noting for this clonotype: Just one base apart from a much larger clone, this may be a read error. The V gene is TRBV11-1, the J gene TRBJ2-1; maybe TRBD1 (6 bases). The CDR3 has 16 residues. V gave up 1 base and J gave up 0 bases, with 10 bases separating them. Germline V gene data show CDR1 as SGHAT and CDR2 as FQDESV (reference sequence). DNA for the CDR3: TGTGCCAGCAGCTTAGGTGACAGGAGCTCCTACAATGAGCAGTTCTTC. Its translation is CASSLGDRSSYNEQFF. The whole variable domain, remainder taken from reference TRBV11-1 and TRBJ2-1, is EAEVAQSPRYKITEKSQAVAFWCDPISGHATLYWYRQILGQGPELLVQFQDESVVDDSQLPKDRFSAERLKGVDSTLKIQPAELGDSAMYLCASSLGDRSSYNEQFFGPGTRLTVL.

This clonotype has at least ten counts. The CDR3, as DNA: TGTGCCAGCAGCGTAGGAGGGGCGCGGACAGGGGAGGCCAATGAGCAGTTCTTC. Protein product: CASSVGGARTGEANEQFF. The rearrangement links TRBV9 to TRBJ2-1; TRBD1 matches 9 bases. CDR1 SGDLS and CDR2 YYNGEE come from the germline V gene. V shed 0 bases and J 6 bases; nucleotides not matched to a gene: 13. The CDR3 has 18 residues.

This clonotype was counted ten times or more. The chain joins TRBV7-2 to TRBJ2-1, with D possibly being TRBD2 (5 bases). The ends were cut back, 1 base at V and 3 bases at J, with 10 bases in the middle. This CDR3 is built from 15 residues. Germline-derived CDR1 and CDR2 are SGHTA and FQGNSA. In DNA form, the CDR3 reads TGTGCCAGCAGCTTAGATGGCGGAGGCTACAATGAGCAGTTCTTC. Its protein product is CASSLDGGGYNEQFF.